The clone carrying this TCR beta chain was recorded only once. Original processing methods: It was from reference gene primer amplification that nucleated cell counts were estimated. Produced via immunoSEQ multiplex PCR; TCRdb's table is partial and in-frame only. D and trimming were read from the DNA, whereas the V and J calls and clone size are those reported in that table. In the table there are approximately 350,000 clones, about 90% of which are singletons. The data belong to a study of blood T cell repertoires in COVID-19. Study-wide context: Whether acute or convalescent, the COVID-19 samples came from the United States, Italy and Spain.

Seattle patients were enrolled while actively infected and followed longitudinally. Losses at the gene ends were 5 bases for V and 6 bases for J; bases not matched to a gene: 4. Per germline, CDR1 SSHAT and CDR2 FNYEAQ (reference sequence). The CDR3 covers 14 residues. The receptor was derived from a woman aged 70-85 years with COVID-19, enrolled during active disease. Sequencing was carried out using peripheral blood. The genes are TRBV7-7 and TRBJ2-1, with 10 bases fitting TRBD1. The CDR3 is CASSRDRGSNEQFF. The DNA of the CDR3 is TGTGCCAGCAGCCGGGACAGGGGCTCCAATGAGCAGTTCTTC.